Listed below are T cell receptor beta chains from one sample, sequenced in a study of cytomegalovirus exposure and HLA in healthy donors. Assay used: immunoSEQ multiplex PCR; TCRdb lists only in-frame clones, some missing. The sample has 110,000 to 150,000 clones; approximately 90% are singletons. Sample: PBMCs. These receptors all stem from a woman in her twenties or thirties in good health and CMV-seropositive. CDR3s include the opening cysteine and the closing phenylalanine or tryptophan. D genes are given only for firm matches. Clone size, where shown, is once, few, many, or a class for clones that have expanded.

v_gene	j_gene	d_gene	len	abundance	CDR3nt	CDR3aa
TRBV6-6	TRBJ2-7	TRBD1	14	-	TGTGCCAGCAGTTACTCGACAGGGGCCTACGAGCAGTACTTC	CASSYSTGAYEQYF
TRBV7-8	TRBJ2-7	-	14	-	TGTGCCAGCAGCTCAGGTTTAGCGGTTCAGGAGCAGTACTTC	CASSSGLAVQEQYF
TRBV4-2	TRBJ2-1	TRBD1	15	-	TGTGCCAGCAGCCATAAGACAGGGGGAGTACATGAGCAGTTCTTC	CASSHKTGGVHEQFF
TRBV2	TRBJ1-5	-	13	-	TGTGCCAGCAGTGACAGGGAAAATCAGCCCCAGCATTTT	CASSDRENQPQHF
TRBV29-1	TRBJ2-1	TRBD2	13	-	TGCAGCGCCCCCCCGGCGGGGGGCGGTGAGCAGTTCTTC	CSAPPAGGGEQFF
TRBV5-1	TRBJ2-7	TRBD1	14	once	TGCGCCAGCAGCTTAGGGACAGGGGGCGACGAGCAGTACTTC	CASSLGTGGDEQYF
TRBV11-2	TRBJ2-2	-	16	-	TGTGCCAGCAGCTTGAGTGGGACATATAACACCGGGGAGCTGTTTTTT	CASSLSGTYNTGELFF
TRBV18	TRBJ1-2	-	15	-	TGTGCCAGCTCACCCCTAGACGGTGCTAACTATGGCTACACCTTC	CASSPLDGANYGYTF
TRBV2	TRBJ2-7	-	13	-	TGTGCCAGCAGTGCCGGGAGCTCCTACGAGCAGTACTTC	CASSAGSSYEQYF
TRBV18	TRBJ2-5	TRBD2	17	-	TGTGCCAGCTCACCACGGAGAGGGACTAGCGGGGAAGAGACCCAGTACTTC	CASSPRRGTSGEETQYF
TRBV11-2	TRBJ2-5	-	15	-	TGTGCCAGCAGCTCGCTAGGGGGGGGCACGGAGACCCAGTACTTC	CASSSLGGGTETQYF
TRBV19	TRBJ2-7	TRBD2	15	-	TGTGCCAGTAGCAAAGCGGGAGGGTCCCACTACGAGCAGTACTTC	CASSKAGGSHYEQYF
TRBV28	TRBJ2-7	-	14	-	TGTGCCAGCAGTCCGCCGGTTGAGGTGTACGAGCAGTACTTC	CASSPPVEVYEQYF
TRBV27	TRBJ2-1	-	14	-	TGTGCCAGCAGTTTATCTGGGGGGTACAATGAGCAGTTCTTC	CASSLSGGYNEQFF
TRBV7-9	TRBJ1-5	-	16	-	TGTGCCAGCAGTTCCTGGGGGGATGAGGACAATCAGCCCCAGCATTTT	CASSSWGDEDNQPQHF
TRBV5-4	TRBJ2-1	TRBD2	18	-	TGTGCCAGCAGCTCGGGACTAGCGGGACTACCTTCCTACAATGAGCAGTTCTTC	CASSSGLAGLPSYNEQFF
TRBV7-7	TRBJ2-1	-	14	once	TGTGCCAGCAGCTTGTCTTTCTCCTACAATGAGCAGTTCTTC	CASSLSFSYNEQFF
TRBV6-1	TRBJ2-7	-	12	few	TGTGCCAGCAGTGCACAGAACCACGAGCAGTACTTC	CASSAQNHEQYF
TRBV19	TRBJ1-6	-	15	-	TGTGCCAGTAGTATGGGACAAAACTATAATTCACCCCTCCACTTT	CASSMGQNYNSPLHF
TRBV27	TRBJ2-5	-	16	-	TGTGCCAGCAGTTTATATTCGTCAGCGACTACGGGGACCCAGTACTTC	CASSLYSSATTGTQYF
TRBV5-6	TRBJ2-7	-	15	-	TGTGCCAGCAGTTCGAGTCCTACTCCTTCCTACGAGCAGTACTTC	CASSSSPTPSYEQYF
TRBV28	TRBJ2-7	-	16	few	TGTGCCAGCAGTCGCTCCAGGCCACCCGGGACCTACGAGCAGTACTTC	CASSRSRPPGTYEQYF
TRBV4-1	TRBJ1-2	TRBD1	20	once	TGCGCCAGCAGCCAGATTTGGGTCCGGACAGGGGCGCTAGCTAACTATGGCTACACCTTC	CASSQIWVRTGALANYGYTF
TRBV27	TRBJ1-4	TRBD1	14	-	TGTGCCAGCAGTAGGGACAGGTCTAATGAAAAACTGTTTTTT	CASSRDRSNEKLFF
TRBV9	TRBJ1-3	-	18	-	TGTGCCAGCAGCGTGAGGGGACTTGGGGACCGCTCTGGAAACACCATATATTTT	CASSVRGLGDRSGNTIYF
TRBV28	TRBJ2-1	TRBD2	15	-	TGTGCCAGCAGCCCCTTGGGACTAGCGACAAATGAGCAGTTCTTC	CASSPLGLATNEQFF
TRBV19	TRBJ1-2	-	16	-	TGTGCCAGTAGTATATCCAGAACAGCACTTATTTATGGCTACACCTTC	CASSISRTALIYGYTF
TRBV27	TRBJ2-5	-	14	-	TGTGCCAGCAGAGTTACTATGGGGGGGGCGGACCAGTACTTC	CASRVTMGGADQYF
TRBV5-4	TRBJ1-2	-	16	few	TGTGCCAGCAGCTTGGAGCCATTTCCGACTCCCCATGGCTACACCTTC	CASSLEPFPTPHGYTF
TRBV27	TRBJ2-6	TRBD1	18	-	TGTGCCAGCAGTTACCGGGACAGGGCCAGCTCTGGGGCCAACGTCCTGACTTTC	CASSYRDRASSGANVLTF
TRBV5-4	TRBJ2-2	-	14	-	TGTGCCAGCAGCTTGACAGGGCGGGCCGGGGAGCTGTTTTTT	CASSLTGRAGELFF
TRBV28	TRBJ1-5	-	16	-	TGTGCCAGCAGTCCTTGGACAGCAAGAAGCAATCAGCCCCAGCATTTT	CASSPWTARSNQPQHF
TRBV10-3	TRBJ2-7	-	13	-	TGTGCCATCAAAGACGGGAACTCCTACGAGCAGTACTTC	CAIKDGNSYEQYF
TRBV27	TRBJ2-7	-	15	-	TGTGCCAGCAGTTTGGGCCGGGGGGCTTCCTACGAGCAGTACTTC	CASSLGRGASYEQYF
TRBV5-8	TRBJ1-4	TRBD1	15	-	TGTGCCAGCAGCTGGGGGACAGTGACTAATGAAAAACTGTTTTTT	CASSWGTVTNEKLFF
TRBV25-1	TRBJ2-5	TRBD1	15	-	TGTGCCAGCAGTGATGGACAGGACTACCAAGAGACCCAGTACTTC	CASSDGQDYQETQYF
TRBV10-2	TRBJ2-3	-	16	-	TGCGCCAGCAGTGAGGGTCAGCGGTTCGGCACAGATACGCAGTATTTT	CASSEGQRFGTDTQYF
TRBV7-6	TRBJ2-2	-	16	-	TGTGCCAGCAGCTCCCCAGAAGGGGCCGACACCGGGGAGCTGTTTTTT	CASSSPEGADTGELFF
TRBV5-1	TRBJ1-1	-	14	few	TGCGCCAGCAGCGTCAGGGGTCAGAACACTGAAGCTTTCTTT	CASSVRGQNTEAFF
TRBV5-1	TRBJ2-3	TRBD1	17	-	TGCGCCAGCAGCGATGGGCCAGGGACAGGGGAAACAGATACGCAGTATTTT	CASSDGPGTGETDTQYF
TRBV28	TRBJ2-7	TRBD1	14	once	TGTGCCAGCAGTACAGGGACAGGGTCCCACGAGCAGTACTTC	CASSTGTGSHEQYF
TRBV5-1	TRBJ2-3	-	14	-	TGCGCCAGCAGCTTGGTTCAGGGGACAGATACGCAGTATTTT	CASSLVQGTDTQYF
TRBV25-1	TRBJ1-4	-	14	once	TGTGCCAGCACCAAGGGGGGGGTAAGAGAAAAACTGTTTTTT	CASTKGGVREKLFF
TRBV9	TRBJ2-3	TRBD1	15	-	TGTGCCAGCAGCGTAGAGGACAGGTACACAGATACGCAGTATTTT	CASSVEDRYTDTQYF
TRBV27	TRBJ2-2	TRBD1	15	-	TGTGCCAGCAGTTTAGGACAGGGTCGGACCGGGGAGCTGTTTTTT	CASSLGQGRTGELFF
TRBV5-1	TRBJ2-7	-	13	-	TGCGCCAGCAGCTTGGTAGTGGAGGTCGAGCAGTACTTC	CASSLVVEVEQYF
TRBV9	TRBJ2-7	-	14	-	TGTGCCAGCAGCGTAGGTCCAGGCGCATACGAGCAGTACTTC	CASSVGPGAYEQYF
TRBV2	TRBJ2-7	TRBD2	15	-	TGTGCCAGCAGTGAAGGCCTAGCGGGGTCCTACGAGCAGTACTTC	CASSEGLAGSYEQYF
TRBV10-3	TRBJ2-2	TRBD2	17	few	TGTGCCATCAGTGATGTGGGACTAGCGGCGAACACCGGGGAGCTGTTTTTT	CAISDVGLAANTGELFF
TRBV9	TRBJ2-1	-	13	-	TGTGCCAGCAGCGTAGTATCTCAGGGTGAGCAGTTCTTC	CASSVVSQGEQFF
TRBV6-5	TRBJ2-7	-	13	once	TGTGCCAGCGGACGGGACAATAACTACGAGCAGTACTTC	CASGRDNNYEQYF
TRBV11-2	TRBJ2-1	-	14	-	TGTGCCAGCAGCTTAAATGGCCCGTACAATGAGCAGTTCTTC	CASSLNGPYNEQFF
TRBV19	TRBJ2-7	-	13	-	TGTGCCAGTAGTATCAGTCACCGCTACGAGCAGTACTTC	CASSISHRYEQYF
TRBV28	TRBJ2-3	-	13	-	TGTGCCAGCAGTTTAACTAGAAGGGATACGCAGTATTTT	CASSLTRRDTQYF
TRBV4-1	TRBJ2-3	-	16	-	TGCGCCAGCAGCCAAGTTGGTGCGGGGAGCACAGATACGCAGTATTTT	CASSQVGAGSTDTQYF
TRBV4-1	TRBJ2-3	-	14	-	TGCGCCAGCAGCCAGTTAGGGGGCACAGATACGCAGTATTTT	CASSQLGGTDTQYF
TRBV2	TRBJ2-7	TRBD1	13	-	TGTGCCAGCCATCCAGGGGGTTCCTACGAGCAGTACTTC	CASHPGGSYEQYF